The following is a T cell receptor (beta chain) sequence with its context. Its target is unknown. The identical CDR3 is also encoded by other nucleotide sequences in the sample. The data are from a study of cytomegalovirus exposure and HLA in healthy donors. Findings and caveats of the study: The HLA-A and HLA-B alleles of most subjects were reportedly predicted accurately from TCR beta sequences. Another analysis was done later, and it associated 17,000 or so TCR beta sequences with HLA alleles at 0.05 false discovery rate. Earlier results showed most TCR beta V segments being productive about 87% or about 30% of the time. Analyses of presence and absence presupposed an approximately uniform sequencing depth across donors.

The PCR made use of 60 Vbeta and 13 Jbeta primers. Method: immunoSEQ multiplex PCR; TCRdb's copy keeps in-frame clones and lacks some. The sample lists approximately 180,000 clones, under 90% occurring once. The CDR3 consists of 15 residues. Trimming pared 0 bases from V and 0 bases from J, leaving 8 bases between. Germline CDR1 is MNHEY and CDR2 is SMNVEV (reference sequence). The chain has TRBV27 and TRBJ1-2; perhaps TRBD1 as D (6 bases). Material: PBMCs. The sequence was obtained from a man aged 18 to 35 in good health and CMV-seronegative. CDR3: CASSLSAGANYGYTF. In DNA form, the CDR3 reads TGTGCCAGCAGTTTATCCGCAGGGGCTAACTATGGCTACACCTTC.